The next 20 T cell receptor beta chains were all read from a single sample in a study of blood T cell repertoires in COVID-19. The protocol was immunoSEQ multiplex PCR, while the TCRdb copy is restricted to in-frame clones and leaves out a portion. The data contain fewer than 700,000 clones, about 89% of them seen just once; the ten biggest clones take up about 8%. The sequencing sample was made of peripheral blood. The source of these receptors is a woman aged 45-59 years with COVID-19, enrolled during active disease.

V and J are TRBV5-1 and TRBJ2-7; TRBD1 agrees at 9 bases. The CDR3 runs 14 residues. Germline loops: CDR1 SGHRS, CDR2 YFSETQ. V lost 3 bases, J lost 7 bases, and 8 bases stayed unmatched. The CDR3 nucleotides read TGCGCCAGCAGCTCCGGACAGGGGTTGGGGGAGCAGTACTTC. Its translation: CASSSGQGLGEQYF.

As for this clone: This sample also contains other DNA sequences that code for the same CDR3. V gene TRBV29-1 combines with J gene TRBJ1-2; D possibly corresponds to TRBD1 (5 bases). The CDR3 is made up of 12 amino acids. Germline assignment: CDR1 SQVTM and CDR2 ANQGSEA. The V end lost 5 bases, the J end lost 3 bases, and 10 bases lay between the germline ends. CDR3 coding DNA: TGCAGCGTTAAGGGGCAAGACTATGGCTACACCTTC. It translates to CSVKGQDYGYTF.

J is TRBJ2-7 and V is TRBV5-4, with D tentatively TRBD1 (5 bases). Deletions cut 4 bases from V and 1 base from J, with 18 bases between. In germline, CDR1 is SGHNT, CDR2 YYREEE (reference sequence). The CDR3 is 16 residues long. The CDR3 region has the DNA TGTGCCAGCAGCCGCGGACATCCAAGGGGTTCCTACGAGCAGTACTTC. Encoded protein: CASSRGHPRGSYEQYF. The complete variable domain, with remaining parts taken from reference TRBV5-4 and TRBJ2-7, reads ETGVTQSPTHLIKTRGQQVTLRCSSQSGHNTVSWYQQALGQGPQFIFQYYREEENGRGNFPPRFSGLQFPNYSSELNVNALELDDSALYLCASSRGHPRGSYEQYFGPGTRLTVT.

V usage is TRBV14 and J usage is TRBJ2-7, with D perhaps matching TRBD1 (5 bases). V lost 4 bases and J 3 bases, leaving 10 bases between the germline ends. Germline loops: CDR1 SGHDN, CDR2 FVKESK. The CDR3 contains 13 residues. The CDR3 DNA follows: TGTGCCAGCAGCCGCGGACACCTCTACGAGCAGTACTTC. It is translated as CASSRGHLYEQYF.

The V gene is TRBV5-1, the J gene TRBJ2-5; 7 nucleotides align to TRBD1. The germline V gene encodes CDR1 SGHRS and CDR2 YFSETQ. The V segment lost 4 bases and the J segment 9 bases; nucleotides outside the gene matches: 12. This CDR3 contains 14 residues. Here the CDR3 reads CASSAGQVFGSQYF. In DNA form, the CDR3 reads TGCGCCAGCAGCGCAGGACAGGTGTTTGGATCCCAGTACTTC.

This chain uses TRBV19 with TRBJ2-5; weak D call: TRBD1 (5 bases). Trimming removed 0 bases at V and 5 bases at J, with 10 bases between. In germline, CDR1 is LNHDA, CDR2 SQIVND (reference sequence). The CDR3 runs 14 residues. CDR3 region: CASSIDLGAETQYF. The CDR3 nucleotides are TGTGCCAGTAGTATAGATCTTGGGGCCGAGACCCAGTACTTC.

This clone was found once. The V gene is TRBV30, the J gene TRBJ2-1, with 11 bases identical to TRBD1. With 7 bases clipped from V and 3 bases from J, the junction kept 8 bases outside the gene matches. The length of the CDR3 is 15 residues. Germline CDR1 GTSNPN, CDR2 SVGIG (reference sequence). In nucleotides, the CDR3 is TGTGCCTACCGACCCGGGACAGGGGGCTACAATGAGCAGTTCTTC. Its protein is CAYRPGTGGYNEQFF.

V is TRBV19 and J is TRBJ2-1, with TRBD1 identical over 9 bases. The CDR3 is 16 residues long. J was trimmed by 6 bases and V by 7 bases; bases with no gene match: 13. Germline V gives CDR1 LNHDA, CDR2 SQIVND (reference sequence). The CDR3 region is CASKGPEGQGGNEQFF. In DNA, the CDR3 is TGTGCCAGTAAGGGCCCTGAGGGACAGGGAGGCAATGAGCAGTTCTTC. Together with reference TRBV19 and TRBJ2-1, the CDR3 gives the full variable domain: DGGITQSPKYLFRKEGQNVTLSCEQNLNHDAMYWYRQDPGQGLRLIYYSQIVNDFQKGDIAEGYSVSREKKESFPLTVTSAQKNPTAFYLCASKGPEGQGGNEQFFGPGTRLTVL.

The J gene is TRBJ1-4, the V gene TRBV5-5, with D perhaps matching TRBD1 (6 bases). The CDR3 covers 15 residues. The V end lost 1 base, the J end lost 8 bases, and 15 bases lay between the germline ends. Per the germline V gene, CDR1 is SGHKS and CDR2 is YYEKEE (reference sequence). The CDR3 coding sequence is TGTGCCAGCAGCTTGTTTAGCCAGGGGCTGGAAAAACTGTTTTTT. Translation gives CASSLFSQGLEKLFF.

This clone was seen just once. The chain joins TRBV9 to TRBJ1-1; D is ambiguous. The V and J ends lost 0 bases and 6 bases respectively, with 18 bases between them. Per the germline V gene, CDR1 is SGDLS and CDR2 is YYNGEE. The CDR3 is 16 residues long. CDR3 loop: CASSVGVRSPKAEAFF. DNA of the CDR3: TGTGCCAGCAGCGTAGGTGTCAGGTCTCCCAAAGCTGAAGCTTTCTTT.

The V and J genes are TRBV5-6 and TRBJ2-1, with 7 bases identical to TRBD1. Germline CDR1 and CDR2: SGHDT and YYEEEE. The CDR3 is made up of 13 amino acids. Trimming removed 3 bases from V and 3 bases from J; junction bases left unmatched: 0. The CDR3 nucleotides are TGTGCCAGCAGCTGGGACAGCTACAATGAGCAGTTCTTC. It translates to CASSWDSYNEQFF. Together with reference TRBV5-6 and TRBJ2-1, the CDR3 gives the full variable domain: DAGVTQSPTHLIKTRGQQVTLRCSPKSGHDTVSWYQQALGQGPQFIFQYYEEEERQRGNFPDRFSGHQFPNYSSELNVNALLLGDSALYLCASSWDSYNEQFFGPGTRLTVL.

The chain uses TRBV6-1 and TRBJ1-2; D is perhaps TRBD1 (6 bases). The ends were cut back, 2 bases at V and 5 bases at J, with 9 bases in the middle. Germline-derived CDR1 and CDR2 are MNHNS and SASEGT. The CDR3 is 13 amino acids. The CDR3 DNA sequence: TGTGCCAGCAGTGAACAGGGGAAATATGGCTACACCTTC. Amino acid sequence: CASSEQGKYGYTF.

The CDR3 DNA follows: TGCGCCAGCAGCCCAGGTCTAGCGGGGGTCCTACCCACAGATACGCAGTATTTT. Its protein is CASSPGLAGVLPTDTQYF. This rearrangement joins TRBV4-1 to TRBJ2-3; the match to TRBD2 covers 10 bases. J was trimmed by 2 bases and V by 4 bases; bases with no gene match: 12. Germline CDR1 is MGHRA and CDR2 is YSYEKL. This CDR3 is built from 18 residues.

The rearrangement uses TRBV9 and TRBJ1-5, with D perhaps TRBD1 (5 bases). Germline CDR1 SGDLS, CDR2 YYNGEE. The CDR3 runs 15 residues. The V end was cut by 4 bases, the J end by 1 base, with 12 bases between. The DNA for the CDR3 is TGTGCCAGCAGCAAAAGGGCAGGGAGCAATCAGCCCCAGCATTTT. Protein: CASSKRAGSNQPQHF.

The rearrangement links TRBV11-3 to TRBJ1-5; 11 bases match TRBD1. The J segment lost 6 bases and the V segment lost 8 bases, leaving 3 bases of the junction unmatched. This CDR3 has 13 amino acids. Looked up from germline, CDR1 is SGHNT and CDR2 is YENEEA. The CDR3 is CASVGTGGQPQHF. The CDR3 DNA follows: TGTGCCAGCGTAGGGACAGGGGGTCAGCCCCAGCATTTT.

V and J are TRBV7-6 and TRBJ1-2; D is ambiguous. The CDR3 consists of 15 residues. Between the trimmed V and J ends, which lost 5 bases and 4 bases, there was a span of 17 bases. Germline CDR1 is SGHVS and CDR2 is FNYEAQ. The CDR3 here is CASSASVREPYGYTF. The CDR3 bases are TGTGCCAGCAGCGCCTCCGTCCGGGAACCCTATGGCTACACCTTC.

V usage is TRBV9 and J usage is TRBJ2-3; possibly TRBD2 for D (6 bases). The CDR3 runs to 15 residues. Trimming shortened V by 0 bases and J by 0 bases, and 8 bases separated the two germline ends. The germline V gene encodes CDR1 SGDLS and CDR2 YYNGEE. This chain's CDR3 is CASSVGSGSTDTQYF. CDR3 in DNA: TGTGCCAGCAGCGTAGGAAGCGGGAGCACAGATACGCAGTATTTT. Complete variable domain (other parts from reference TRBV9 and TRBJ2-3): DSGVTQTPKHLITATGQRVTLRCSPRSGDLSVYWYQQSLDQGLQFLIQYYNGEERAKGNILERFSAQQFPDLHSELNLSSLELGDSALYFCASSVGSGSTDTQYFGPGTRLTVL.

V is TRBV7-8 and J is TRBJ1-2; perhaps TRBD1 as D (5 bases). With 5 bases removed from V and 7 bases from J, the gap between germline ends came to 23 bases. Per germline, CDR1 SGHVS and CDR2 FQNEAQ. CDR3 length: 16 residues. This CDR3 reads CASSAPPLGGVAGYTF. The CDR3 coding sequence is TGTGCCAGCAGCGCACCCCCCCTGGGGGGGGTAGCTGGCTACACCTTC.

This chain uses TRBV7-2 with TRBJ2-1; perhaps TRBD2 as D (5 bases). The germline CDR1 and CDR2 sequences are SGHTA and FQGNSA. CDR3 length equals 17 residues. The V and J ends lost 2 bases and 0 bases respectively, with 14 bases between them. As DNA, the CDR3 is TGTGCCAGCAGCTTAAGGGCGGGCCTGAGCTCCTACAATGAGCAGTTCTTC. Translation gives CASSLRAGLSSYNEQFF. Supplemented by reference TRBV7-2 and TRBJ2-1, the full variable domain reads GAGVSQSPSNKVTEKGKDVELRCDPISGHTALYWYRQSLGQGLEFLIYFQGNSAPDKSGLPSDRFSAERTGGSVSTLTIQRTQQEDSAVYLCASSLRAGLSSYNEQFFGPGTRLTVL.

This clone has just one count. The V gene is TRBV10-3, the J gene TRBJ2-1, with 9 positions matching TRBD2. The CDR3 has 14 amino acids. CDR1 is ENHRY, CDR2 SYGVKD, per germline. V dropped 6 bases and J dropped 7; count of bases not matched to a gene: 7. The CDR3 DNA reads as TGTGCCATCAGGACGGCGGGGGGGGCTAATGAGCAGTTCTTC. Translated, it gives CAIRTAGGANEQFF.